The 9 T cell receptor beta chains reported below all come from one sample, sequenced in a study of blood T cell repertoires in COVID-19. Method: immunoSEQ multiplex PCR; TCRdb's copy keeps in-frame clones and lacks some. The table has 60,000 to 65,000 clones, around 83% seen once; the top ten hold roughly 10%. Sequences were obtained from peripheral blood. The receptors shown here come from a man in his fifties with COVID-19, enrolled during active disease.

The chain recombines TRBV5-4 with TRBJ2-7, with 8 nucleotides matching TRBD2. This CDR3 comprises 15 residues. Germline loops: CDR1 SGHNT, CDR2 YYREEE (reference sequence). The V gene end was trimmed by 0 bases and the J gene end by 3 bases; junction bases not matched to a gene: 5. CDR3 in DNA: TGTGCCAGCAGCTTGGCAGGTCGGGAGGGCTACGAGCAGTACTTC. It is translated as CASSLAGREGYEQYF. Full variable domain (remainder filled in from reference TRBV5-4 and TRBJ2-7): ETGVTQSPTHLIKTRGQQVTLRCSSQSGHNTVSWYQQALGQGPQFIFQYYREEENGRGNFPPRFSGLQFPNYSSELNVNALELDDSALYLCASSLAGREGYEQYFGPGTRLTVT.

The rearrangement joins TRBV7-6 to TRBJ2-7; D might be TRBD1 (7 bases). Deletions cut 7 bases from V and 6 bases from J, with 19 bases between. This CDR3 spans 14 amino acids. Germline V lookup: CDR1 SGHVS, CDR2 FNYEAQ. Written as DNA, the CDR3 is TGTGCCAGCACCCAGCTGGCAGGGGGAGGCGAGCAGTACTTC. Protein sequence: CASTQLAGGGEQYF.

The chain is built from TRBV10-3 and TRBJ2-7; maybe TRBD1 (6 bases). V dropped 5 bases and J dropped 0 bases, with 11 bases sitting between them. The CDR3 extends over 14 amino acids. CDR1 is ENHRY, CDR2 SYGVKD, per germline. The CDR3, as DNA: TGTGCCATCAGTCGCTTGGGGGCCTCCTACGAGCAGTACTTC. It specifies CAISRLGASYEQYF.

The rearrangement links TRBV28 to TRBJ1-1; D unresolved. The germline V and J ends were trimmed by 5 bases and 2 bases, with 9 bases remaining between them. This CDR3 region has 13 residues. Looked up from germline, CDR1 is MDHEN and CDR2 is SYDVKM. CDR3 amino acids: CASSPRRNTEAFF. In DNA, the CDR3 is TGTGCCAGCAGTCCCAGGCGAAACACTGAAGCTTTCTTT.

This clone was observed a few times. The V gene is TRBV28, the J gene TRBJ1-5; a weak D match, TRBD1 (6 bases). Germline-derived CDR1 and CDR2 are MDHEN and SYDVKM. Trimming left V 5 bases short and J 5 bases short, with 13 bases between. The CDR3 is 14 amino acids. Here the CDR3 DNA reads TGTGCCAGCAGTCTACAGGGAGTGGATCAGCCCCAGCATTTT. As protein: CASSLQGVDQPQHF.

This chain connects TRBV9 to TRBJ2-2; D is uncertain. The V and J ends lost 3 bases and 5 bases respectively, with 17 bases between them. Per the germline V gene, CDR1 is SGDLS and CDR2 is YYNGEE. The length of the CDR3 is 16 residues. The DNA of the CDR3 is TGTGCCAGCAGCGAAACCCCCACGAGAATAACCGGGGAGCTGTTTTTT. The encoded protein is CASSETPTRITGELFF.

The chain is built from TRBV2 and TRBJ2-5, with TRBD1 matching 7 bases. The length of the CDR3 is 13 residues. Germline trimming cut 5 bases from V and 5 bases from J; bases unmatched to any gene: 5. Germline V gene lookup returns CDR1 SNHLY and CDR2 FYNNEI. As DNA, the CDR3 is TGTGCCAGCAGTCCTCCGACAGGGGAGACCCAGTACTTC. The encoded protein is CASSPPTGETQYF.

V usage is TRBV2 and J usage is TRBJ1-5; tentatively, D is TRBD1 (6 bases). The CDR3 length is 14 residues. Trimming shortened V by 8 bases and J by 2 bases, and 13 bases separated the two germline ends. Germline lookup yields CDR1 SNHLY and CDR2 FYNNEI. Here the CDR3 reads CASEAPGGNQPQHF. CDR3 nucleotide sequence: TGTGCCAGCGAGGCCCCAGGGGGCAATCAGCCCCAGCATTTT.

The V call is TRBV11-2, the J call TRBJ2-1; no clear D. The V end lost 1 base, the J end lost 6 bases, and 10 bases lay between the germline ends. The CDR3 length is 14 residues. Germline assignment: CDR1 SGHAT and CDR2 FQNNGV. For the CDR3, the DNA is TGTGCCAGCAGCTTAGTGTCCAGCGCCAATGAGCAGTTCTTC. Translation: CASSLVSSANEQFF.